What follows are 3 T cell receptor beta chains derived from one specimen sequenced in a study of blood T cell repertoires in COVID-19. Measured with immunoSEQ multiplex PCR; TCRdb has only the in-frame clones, and not every one. The table lists fewer than 150,000 clones, 85% to 90% of them singletons. The specimen was peripheral blood. The receptors originated from a woman of 80 years or more with acute or convalescent COVID-19.

The chain combines TRBV25-1 with TRBJ1-2; 7 positions agree with TRBD1. V gave up 2 bases and J gave up 3 bases; unmatched junction bases: 6. The CDR3 extends over 15 amino acids. Germline V gives CDR1 MGHDK, CDR2 SYGVNS. As DNA, the CDR3 is TGTGCCAGCAGTGAAGCACAGGGGCCTTACTATGGCTACACCTTC. Translated, it gives CASSEAQGPYYGYTF.

The chain uses TRBV4-2 and TRBJ1-1; maybe TRBD1 (6 bases). The CDR3 runs to 14 residues. Trimming took off 1 base at V and 5 bases at J, with 11 bases between the two ends. Germline-derived CDR1 and CDR2 are LGHNA and YNFKEQ. As DNA, the CDR3 is TGTGCCAGCAGCCAAGTTGGACAGAGGACTGAAGCTTTCTTT. Translating gives CASSQVGQRTEAFF.

The chain links TRBV19 to TRBJ1-1, with TRBD1 as a possible D gene (6 bases). Trimming pared 5 bases from V and 0 bases from J, leaving 13 bases between. CDR1 and CDR2 (germline): LNHDA, SQIVND (reference sequence). The CDR3 runs to 15 residues. CDR3 amino acids: CASSRGQIMNTEAFF. DNA for the CDR3: TGTGCCAGTAGTCGCGGACAGATAATGAACACTGAAGCTTTCTTT.